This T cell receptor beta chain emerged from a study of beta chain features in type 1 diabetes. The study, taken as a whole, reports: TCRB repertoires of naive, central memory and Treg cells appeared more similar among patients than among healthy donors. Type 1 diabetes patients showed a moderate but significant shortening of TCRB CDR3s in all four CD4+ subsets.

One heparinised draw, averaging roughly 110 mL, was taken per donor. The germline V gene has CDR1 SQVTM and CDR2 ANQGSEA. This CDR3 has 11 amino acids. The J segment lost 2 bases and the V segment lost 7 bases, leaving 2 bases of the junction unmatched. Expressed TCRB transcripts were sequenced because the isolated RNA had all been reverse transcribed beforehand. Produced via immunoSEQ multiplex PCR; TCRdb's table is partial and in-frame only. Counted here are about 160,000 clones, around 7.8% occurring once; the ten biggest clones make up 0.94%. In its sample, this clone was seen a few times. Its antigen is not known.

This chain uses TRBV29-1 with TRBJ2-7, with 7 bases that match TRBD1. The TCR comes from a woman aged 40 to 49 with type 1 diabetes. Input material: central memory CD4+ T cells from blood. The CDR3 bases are TGCAGCGGGACAGGAGCCTACGAGCAGTACTTC. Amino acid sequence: CSGTGAYEQYF.